This TCR beta chain emerged from a study of blood T cell repertoires in COVID-19. Whole-study context: The United States, Italy and Spain provided the acute and convalescent COVID-19 samples. Sources were T cells, B-cell-depleted T cells, or PBMCs; the material itself was cDNA or gDNA.

Germline loops: CDR1 KGHDR, CDR2 SFDVKD. This CDR3 comprises 13 residues. V was pared by 5 bases and J by 5 bases, with 3 bases of the junction left unmatched. Methods used by the authors: How many nucleated cells were present was estimated from reference gene primer amplification. The method was immunoSEQ multiplex PCR; TCRdb's version includes in-frame clones alone and lacks a portion of them. Clone size and V and J calls were adopted from that table, with D and trimming inferred from the DNA. Counted here are approximately 150,000 clones, approximately 88% occurring once; the ten biggest clones make up roughly 1.5%.

The V call is TRBV24-1, the J call TRBJ2-3; 7 positions agree with TRBD2. The sample taken for sequencing was peripheral blood. This clonotype was obtained from a woman between 50 and 59 years old with acute or convalescent COVID-19. The CDR3 region has the DNA TGTGCCACCAGTGGGCGGACTAGAGATACGCAGTATTTT. Translated, it gives CATSGRTRDTQYF.